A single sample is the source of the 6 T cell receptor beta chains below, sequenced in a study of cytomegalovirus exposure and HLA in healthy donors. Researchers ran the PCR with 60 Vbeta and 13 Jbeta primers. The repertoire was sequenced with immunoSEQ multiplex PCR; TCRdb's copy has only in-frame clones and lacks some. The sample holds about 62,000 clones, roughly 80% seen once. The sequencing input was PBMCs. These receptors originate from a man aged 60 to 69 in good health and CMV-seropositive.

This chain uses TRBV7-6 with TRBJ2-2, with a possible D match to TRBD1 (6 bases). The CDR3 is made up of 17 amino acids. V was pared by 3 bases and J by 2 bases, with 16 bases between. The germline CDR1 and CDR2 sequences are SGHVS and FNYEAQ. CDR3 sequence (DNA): TGTGCCAGCAGCTTCGACAGGACCTCGGTCAACACCGGGGAGCTGTTTTTT. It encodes CASSFDRTSVNTGELFF.

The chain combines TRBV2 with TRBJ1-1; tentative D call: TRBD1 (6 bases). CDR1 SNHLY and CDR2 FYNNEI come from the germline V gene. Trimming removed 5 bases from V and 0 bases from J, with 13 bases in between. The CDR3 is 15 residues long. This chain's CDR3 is CASSTGTLMNTEAFF. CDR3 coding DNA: TGTGCCAGCAGTACCGGGACACTTATGAACACTGAAGCTTTCTTT.

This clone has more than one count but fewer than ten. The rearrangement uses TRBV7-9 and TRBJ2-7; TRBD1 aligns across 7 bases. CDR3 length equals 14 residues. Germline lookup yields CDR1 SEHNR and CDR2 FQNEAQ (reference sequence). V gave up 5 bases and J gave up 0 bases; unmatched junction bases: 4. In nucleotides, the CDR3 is TGTGCCAGCAGCAAATGGGACAGCTCCTACGAGCAGTACTTC. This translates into CASSKWDSSYEQYF.

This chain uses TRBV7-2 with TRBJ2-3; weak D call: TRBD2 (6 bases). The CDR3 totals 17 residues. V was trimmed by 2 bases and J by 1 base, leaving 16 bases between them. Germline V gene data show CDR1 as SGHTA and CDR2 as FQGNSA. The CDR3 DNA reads TGTGCCAGCAGCTTACACCGTTCGGCGGGACGCACAGATACGCAGTATTTT. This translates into CASSLHRSAGRTDTQYF.

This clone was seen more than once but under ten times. The CDR3 loop reads CASRQGQGFGNTIYF. The DNA for the CDR3 is TGTGCCAGCAGGCAAGGACAGGGGTTTGGAAACACCATATATTTT. V gene TRBV13 combines with J gene TRBJ1-3; TRBD1 matches 9 bases. The CDR3 has 15 residues. The V and J ends lost 6 bases and 3 bases, in that order; junction bases with no gene match: 6. Germline V gene lookup returns CDR1 PRHDT and CDR2 FYEKMQ (reference sequence).

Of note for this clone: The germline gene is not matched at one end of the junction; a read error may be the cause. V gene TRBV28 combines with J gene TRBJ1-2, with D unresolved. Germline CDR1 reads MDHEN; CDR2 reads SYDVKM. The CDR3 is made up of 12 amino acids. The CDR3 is CASSLRGYVYTF. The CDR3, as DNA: TGTGCCAGCAGCTTACGCGGGTATGTCTACACCTTC.